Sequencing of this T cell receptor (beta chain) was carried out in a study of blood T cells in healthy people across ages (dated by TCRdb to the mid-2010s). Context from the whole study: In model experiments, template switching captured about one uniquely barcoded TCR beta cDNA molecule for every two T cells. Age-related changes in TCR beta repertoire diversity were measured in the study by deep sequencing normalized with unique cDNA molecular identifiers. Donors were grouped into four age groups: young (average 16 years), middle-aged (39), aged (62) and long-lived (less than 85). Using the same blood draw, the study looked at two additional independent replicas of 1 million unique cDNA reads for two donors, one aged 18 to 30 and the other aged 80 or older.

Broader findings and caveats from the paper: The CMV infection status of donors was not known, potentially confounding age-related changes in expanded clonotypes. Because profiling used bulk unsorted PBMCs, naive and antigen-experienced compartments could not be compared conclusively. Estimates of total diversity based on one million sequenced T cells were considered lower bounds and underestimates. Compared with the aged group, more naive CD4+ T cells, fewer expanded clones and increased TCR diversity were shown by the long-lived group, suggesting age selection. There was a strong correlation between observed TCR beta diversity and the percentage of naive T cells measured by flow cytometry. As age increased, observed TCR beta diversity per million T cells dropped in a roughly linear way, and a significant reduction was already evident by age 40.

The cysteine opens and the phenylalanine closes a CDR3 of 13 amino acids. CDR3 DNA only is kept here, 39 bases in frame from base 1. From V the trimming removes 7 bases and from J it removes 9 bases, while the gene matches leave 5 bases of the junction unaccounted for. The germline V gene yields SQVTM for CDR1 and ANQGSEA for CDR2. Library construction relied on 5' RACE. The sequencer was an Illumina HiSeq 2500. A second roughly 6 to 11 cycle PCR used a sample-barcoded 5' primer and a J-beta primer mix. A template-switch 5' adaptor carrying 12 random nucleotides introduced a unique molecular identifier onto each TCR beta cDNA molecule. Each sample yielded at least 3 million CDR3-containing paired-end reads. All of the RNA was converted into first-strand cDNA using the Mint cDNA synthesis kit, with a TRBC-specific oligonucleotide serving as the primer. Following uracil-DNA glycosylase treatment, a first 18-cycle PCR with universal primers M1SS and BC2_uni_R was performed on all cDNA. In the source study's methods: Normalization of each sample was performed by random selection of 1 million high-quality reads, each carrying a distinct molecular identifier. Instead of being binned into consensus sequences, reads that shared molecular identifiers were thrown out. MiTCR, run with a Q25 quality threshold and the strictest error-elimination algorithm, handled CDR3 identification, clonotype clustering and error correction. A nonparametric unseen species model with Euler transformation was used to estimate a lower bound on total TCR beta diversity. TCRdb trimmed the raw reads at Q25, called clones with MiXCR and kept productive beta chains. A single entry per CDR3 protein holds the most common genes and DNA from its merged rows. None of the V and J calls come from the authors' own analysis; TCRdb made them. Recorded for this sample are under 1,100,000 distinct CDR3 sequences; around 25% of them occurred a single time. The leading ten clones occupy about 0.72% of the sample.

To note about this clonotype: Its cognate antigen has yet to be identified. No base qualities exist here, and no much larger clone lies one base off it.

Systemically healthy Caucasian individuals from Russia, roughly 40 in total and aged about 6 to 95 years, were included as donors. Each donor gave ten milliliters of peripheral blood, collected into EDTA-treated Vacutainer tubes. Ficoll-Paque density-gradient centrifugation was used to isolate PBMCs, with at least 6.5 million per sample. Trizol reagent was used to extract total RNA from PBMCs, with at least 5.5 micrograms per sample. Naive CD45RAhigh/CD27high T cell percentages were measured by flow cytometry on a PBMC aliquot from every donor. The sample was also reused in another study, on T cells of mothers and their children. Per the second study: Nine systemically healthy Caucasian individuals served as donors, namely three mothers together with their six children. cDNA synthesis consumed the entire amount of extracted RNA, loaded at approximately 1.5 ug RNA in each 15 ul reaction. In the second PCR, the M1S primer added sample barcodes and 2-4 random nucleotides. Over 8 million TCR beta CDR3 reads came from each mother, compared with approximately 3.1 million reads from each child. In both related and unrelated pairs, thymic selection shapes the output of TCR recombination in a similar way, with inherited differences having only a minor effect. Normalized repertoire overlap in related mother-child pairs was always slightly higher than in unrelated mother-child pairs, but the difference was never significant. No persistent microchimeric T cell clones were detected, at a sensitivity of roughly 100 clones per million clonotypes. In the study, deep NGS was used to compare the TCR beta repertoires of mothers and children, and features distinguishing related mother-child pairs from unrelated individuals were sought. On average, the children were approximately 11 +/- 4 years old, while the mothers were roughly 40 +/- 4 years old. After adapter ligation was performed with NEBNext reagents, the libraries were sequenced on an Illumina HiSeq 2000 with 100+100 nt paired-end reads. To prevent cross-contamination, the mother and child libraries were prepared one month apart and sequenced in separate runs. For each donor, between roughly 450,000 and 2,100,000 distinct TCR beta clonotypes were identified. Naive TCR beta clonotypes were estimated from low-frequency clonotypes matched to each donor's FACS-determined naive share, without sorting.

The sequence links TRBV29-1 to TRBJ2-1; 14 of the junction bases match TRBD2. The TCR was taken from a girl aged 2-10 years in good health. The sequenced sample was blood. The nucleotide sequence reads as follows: TGCAGCGCCGGACTAGCGGGAGGCGGTGAGCAGTTCTTC. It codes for CSAGLAGGGEQFF.